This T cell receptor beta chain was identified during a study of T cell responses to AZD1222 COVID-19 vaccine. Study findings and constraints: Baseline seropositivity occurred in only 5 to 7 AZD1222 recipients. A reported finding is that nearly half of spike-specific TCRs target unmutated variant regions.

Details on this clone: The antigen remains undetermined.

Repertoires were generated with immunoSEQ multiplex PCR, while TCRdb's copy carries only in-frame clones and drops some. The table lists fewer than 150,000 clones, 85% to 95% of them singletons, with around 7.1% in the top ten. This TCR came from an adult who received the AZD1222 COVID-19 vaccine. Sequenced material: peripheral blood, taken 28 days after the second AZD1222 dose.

The CDR3 DNA follows: TGTGCCAGCAGTCCTAGGTGGGCATACAATGAGCAGTTCTTC. Its translation: CASSPRWAYNEQFF. This rearrangement joins TRBV7-9 to TRBJ2-1; D call uncertain. The CDR3 is 14 amino acids. The germline V gene encodes CDR1 SEHNR and CDR2 FQNEAQ (reference sequence). The V gene lost 6 bases and the J gene lost 4 bases, with 13 bases spanning the gap. The full variable domain, rest sourced from reference TRBV7-9 and TRBJ2-1, is DTGVSQNPRHKITKRGQNVTFRCDPISEHNRLYWYRQTLGQGPEFLTYFQNEAQLEKSRLLSDRFSAERPKGSFSTLEIQRTEQGDSAMYLCASSPRWAYNEQFFGPGTRLTVL.